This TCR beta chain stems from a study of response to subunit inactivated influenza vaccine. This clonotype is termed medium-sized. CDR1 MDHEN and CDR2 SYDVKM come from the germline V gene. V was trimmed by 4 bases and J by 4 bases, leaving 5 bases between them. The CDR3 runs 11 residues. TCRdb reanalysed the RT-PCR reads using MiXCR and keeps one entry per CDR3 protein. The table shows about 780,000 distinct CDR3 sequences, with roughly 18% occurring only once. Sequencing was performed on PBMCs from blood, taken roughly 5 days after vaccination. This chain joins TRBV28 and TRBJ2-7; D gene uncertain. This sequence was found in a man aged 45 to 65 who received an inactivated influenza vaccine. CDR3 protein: CASSSRYEQYF. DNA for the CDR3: TGTGCCAGCAGTTCTAGGTACGAGCAGTACTTC.